Listed below are T cell receptor beta chains from one sample, sequenced in a study of blood T cell repertoires in COVID-19. The protocol was immunoSEQ multiplex PCR, while the TCRdb copy is restricted to in-frame clones and leaves out a portion. The data contain about 220,000 clones, around 80% of them singletons. Sequences were obtained from peripheral blood. Receptors originate from a woman in her 70s with acute or convalescent COVID-19. CDR3s leave out the opening cysteine and the closing phenylalanine or tryptophan. Fields, in order: V gene, clone size, J gene, CDR3 protein. The size of a clone is reported for some rows only, either as once, few or many, or as a class for expanded clones.

TRBV6-4	many	TRBJ2-3	ASSDGEGADTQY
TRBV5-1	-	TRBJ1-4	ASSQGTGDSEKLF
TRBV20-1	once	TRBJ2-2	SASTTGGAGTGELF
TRBV19	-	TRBJ1-6	ASAQGGNSPLH
TRBV6-2/TRBV6-3	-	TRBJ2-1	ASSYYLAGGHNEQF
TRBV29-1	-	TRBJ2-3	SVEDMKSTDTQY
TRBV5-1	-	TRBJ2-3	ASSLVAGGGTDTQY
TRBV7-8	-	TRBJ1-1	ASSSRGNTEAF
TRBV5-5	-	TRBJ2-5	ASRRDRGLETQY
TRBV6-2/TRBV6-3	-	TRBJ2-7	ASSYPGTGGRGRGREQY
TRBV2	-	TRBJ1-3	ASSEARGQRVTSGNTIY
TRBV7-2	-	TRBJ2-5	ASSPRSRGFQETQY
TRBV7-2	-	TRBJ2-3	ASSLAGGQSDTQY
TRBV27	-	TRBJ1-6	ASSGTGMISPLH
TRBV18	few	TRBJ1-1	ASSPGRLVQNTEAF
TRBV7-2	-	TRBJ2-7	ASSQWGDEQY
TRBV18	-	TRBJ2-3	ASSPTSGEDTQY
TRBV6-2/TRBV6-3	few	TRBJ2-5	ASSPLGTSGGAETQY
TRBV9	-	TRBJ1-1	ASAGGRDTEAF
TRBV5-1	-	TRBJ2-5	ASSAGSAHQETQY
TRBV2	-	TRBJ2-6	ASFYYRFLSGANVLT
TRBV9	-	TRBJ1-3	ASSVGQGAGGNTIY
TRBV5-8	-	TRBJ2-6	ASSPVTRSHSGANVLT
TRBV3-1/TRBV3-2	few	TRBJ1-6	ASSQDEGSLH
TRBV5-5	-	TRBJ1-2	ASSLDGTASYT
TRBV3-1/TRBV3-2	-	TRBJ1-1	ASSQTGGWDTEAF
TRBV19	-	TRBJ1-4	ASRKDRVNEKLF
TRBV4-3	-	TRBJ1-1	ASSRGTGGTEAF
TRBV19	-	TRBJ2-3	ASNLDYGTDTQY
TRBV7-2	once	TRBJ2-2	ASSTGQGASGELF
TRBV19	-	TRBJ1-2	ASALTKANYGYT
TRBV9	few	TRBJ1-3	ASSITGSGNTIY
TRBV7-3	-	TRBJ2-3	ASSPPGSQGDTQY
TRBV25-1	-	TRBJ2-2	ASSETSGTNTGELF
TRBV29-1	-	TRBJ1-5	SVGDYNQPQH
TRBV18	-	TRBJ2-5	ASSPRATQETQY
TRBV7-9	-	TRBJ2-3	ASSYRQGAGDTQY
TRBV5-1	-	TRBJ1-1	ASSPNGQGDTEAF
TRBV4-3	-	TRBJ1-4	ASSLGTVRNEKLF
TRBV30	-	TRBJ1-2	AWSTRGGEAQIWGYT
TRBV18	-	TRBJ2-2	ASSPRGQGLSGAGELF
TRBV6-4	-	TRBJ1-5	ASSLTGDQPQH
TRBV27	-	TRBJ2-7	ASRRATRDYYEQY
TRBV9	-	TRBJ2-5	ASSGTSGFQETQY
TRBV14	once	TRBJ2-3	ASSQVEGQGPHTDTQY
TRBV5-1	-	TRBJ1-6	ASSLVESNSPLH
TRBV5-1	-	TRBJ2-2	ASSLGDRGVNGELF
TRBV6-6	-	TRBJ1-4	ASSYGYKTNEKLF
TRBV5-4	many	TRBJ2-5	ASSRGPTQETQY
TRBV4-3	-	TRBJ2-7	ASSQGTSGGTYEQY
TRBV9	-	TRBJ2-3	ASSVEVYTDTQY
TRBV3-1/TRBV3-2	few	TRBJ1-1	ASSQDGRVSPEAF